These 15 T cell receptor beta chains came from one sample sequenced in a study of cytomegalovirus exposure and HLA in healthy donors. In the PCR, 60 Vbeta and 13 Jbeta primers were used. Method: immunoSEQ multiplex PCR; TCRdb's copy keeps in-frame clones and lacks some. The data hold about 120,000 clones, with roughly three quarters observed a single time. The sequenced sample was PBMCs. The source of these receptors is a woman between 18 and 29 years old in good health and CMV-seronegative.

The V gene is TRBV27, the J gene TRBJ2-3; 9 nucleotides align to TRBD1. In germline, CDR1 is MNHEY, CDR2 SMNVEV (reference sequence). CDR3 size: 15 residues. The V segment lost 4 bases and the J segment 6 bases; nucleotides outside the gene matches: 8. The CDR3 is CASSSRQGGEDTQYF. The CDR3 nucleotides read TGTGCCAGCAGTTCGAGACAGGGGGGGGAGGATACGCAGTATTTT.

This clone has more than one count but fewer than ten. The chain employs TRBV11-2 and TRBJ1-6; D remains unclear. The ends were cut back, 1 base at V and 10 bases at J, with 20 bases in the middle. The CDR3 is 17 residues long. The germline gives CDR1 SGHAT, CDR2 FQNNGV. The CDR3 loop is CASSLVGGPKGSSPLHF. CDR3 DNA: TGTGCCAGCAGCTTAGTAGGAGGGCCGAAAGGGTCATCACCCCTCCACTTT.

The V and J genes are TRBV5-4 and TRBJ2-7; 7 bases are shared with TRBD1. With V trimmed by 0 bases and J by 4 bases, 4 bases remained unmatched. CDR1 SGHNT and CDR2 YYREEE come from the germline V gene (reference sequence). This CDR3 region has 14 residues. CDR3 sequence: CASSLDGDSYEQYF. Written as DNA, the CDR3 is TGTGCCAGCAGCTTGGATGGGGACAGTTACGAGCAGTACTTC.

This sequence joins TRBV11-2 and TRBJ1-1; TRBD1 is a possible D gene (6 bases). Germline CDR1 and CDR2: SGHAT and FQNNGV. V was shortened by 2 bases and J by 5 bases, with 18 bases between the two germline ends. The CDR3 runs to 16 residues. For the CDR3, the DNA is TGTGCCAGCAGCTTACGAGGGCGGGGGCGGGAAACTGAAGCTTTCTTT. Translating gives CASSLRGRGRETEAFF.

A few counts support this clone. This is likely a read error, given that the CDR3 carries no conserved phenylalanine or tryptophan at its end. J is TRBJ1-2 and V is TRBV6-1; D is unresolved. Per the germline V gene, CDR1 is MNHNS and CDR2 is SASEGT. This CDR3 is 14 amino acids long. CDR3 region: CAISDSGLGYGYTV. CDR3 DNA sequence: TGTGCCATCAGTGATTCGGGTCTAGGCTATGGCTACACCGTC.

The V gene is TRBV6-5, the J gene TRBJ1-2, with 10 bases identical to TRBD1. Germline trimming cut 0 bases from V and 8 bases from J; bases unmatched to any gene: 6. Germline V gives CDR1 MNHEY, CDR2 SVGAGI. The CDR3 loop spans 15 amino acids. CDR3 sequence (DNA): TGTGCCAGCAGTTACTCTCCGGGGACAGGGGAAGGCTACACCTTC. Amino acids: CASSYSPGTGEGYTF.

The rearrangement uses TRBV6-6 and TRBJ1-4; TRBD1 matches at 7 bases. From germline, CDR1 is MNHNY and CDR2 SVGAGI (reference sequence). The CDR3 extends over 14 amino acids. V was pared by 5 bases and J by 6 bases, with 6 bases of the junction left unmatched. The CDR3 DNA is TGTGCCAGCAGTGAGGGACAGAGCTATGAAAAACTGTTTTTT. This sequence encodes CASSEGQSYEKLFF.

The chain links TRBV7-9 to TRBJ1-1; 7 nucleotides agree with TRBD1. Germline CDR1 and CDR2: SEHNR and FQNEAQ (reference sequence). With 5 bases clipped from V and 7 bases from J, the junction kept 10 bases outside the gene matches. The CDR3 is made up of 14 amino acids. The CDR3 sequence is CASSPTQGISEAFF. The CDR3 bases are TGTGCCAGCAGCCCTACACAGGGGATAAGTGAAGCTTTCTTT.

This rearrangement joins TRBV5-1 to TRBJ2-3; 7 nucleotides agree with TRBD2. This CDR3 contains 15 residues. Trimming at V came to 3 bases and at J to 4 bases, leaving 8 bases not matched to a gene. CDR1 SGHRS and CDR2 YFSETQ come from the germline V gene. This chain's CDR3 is CASSSSGVTPDTQYF. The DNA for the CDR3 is TGCGCCAGCAGCTCAAGCGGGGTGACACCAGATACGCAGTATTTT. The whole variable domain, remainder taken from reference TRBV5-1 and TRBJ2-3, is KAGVTQTPRYLIKTRGQQVTLSCSPISGHRSVSWYQQTPGQGLQFLFEYFSETQRNKGNFPGRFSGRQFSNSRSEMNVSTLELGDSALYLCASSSSGVTPDTQYFGPGTRLTVL.

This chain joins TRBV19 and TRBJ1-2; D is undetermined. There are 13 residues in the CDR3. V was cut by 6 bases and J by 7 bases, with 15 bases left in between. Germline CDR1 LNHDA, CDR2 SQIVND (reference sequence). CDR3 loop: CASSDPGISGYTF. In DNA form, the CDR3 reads TGTGCCAGTAGCGATCCGGGGATTTCTGGCTACACCTTC.

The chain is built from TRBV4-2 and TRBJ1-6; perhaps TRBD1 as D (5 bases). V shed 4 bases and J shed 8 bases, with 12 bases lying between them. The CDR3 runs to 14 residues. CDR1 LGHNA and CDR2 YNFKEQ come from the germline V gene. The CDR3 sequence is CASSPRVADSPLHF. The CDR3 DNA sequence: TGTGCCAGCAGCCCCAGGGTGGCGGATTCACCCCTCCACTTT.

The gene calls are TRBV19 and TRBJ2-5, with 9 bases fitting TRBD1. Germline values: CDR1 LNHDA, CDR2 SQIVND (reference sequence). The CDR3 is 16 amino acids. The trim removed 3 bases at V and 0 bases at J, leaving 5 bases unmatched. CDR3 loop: CASSMGTGFYQETQYF. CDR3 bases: TGTGCCAGTAGTATGGGGACAGGGTTCTACCAAGAGACCCAGTACTTC.

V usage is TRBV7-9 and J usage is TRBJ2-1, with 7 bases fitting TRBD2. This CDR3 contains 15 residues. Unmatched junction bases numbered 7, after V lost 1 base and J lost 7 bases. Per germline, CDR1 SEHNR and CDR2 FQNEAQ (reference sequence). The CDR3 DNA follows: TGTGCCAGCAGCTTAGTTAGCCGGGGAGGGAATGAGCAGTTCTTC. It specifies CASSLVSRGGNEQFF.

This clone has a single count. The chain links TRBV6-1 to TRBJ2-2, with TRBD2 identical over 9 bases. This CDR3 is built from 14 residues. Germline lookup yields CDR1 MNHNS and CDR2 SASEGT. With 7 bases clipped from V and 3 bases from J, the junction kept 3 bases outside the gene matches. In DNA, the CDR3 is TGTGCCAGCAAGCCTAGCGGGGACACCGGGGAGCTGTTTTTT. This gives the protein CASKPSGDTGELFF.

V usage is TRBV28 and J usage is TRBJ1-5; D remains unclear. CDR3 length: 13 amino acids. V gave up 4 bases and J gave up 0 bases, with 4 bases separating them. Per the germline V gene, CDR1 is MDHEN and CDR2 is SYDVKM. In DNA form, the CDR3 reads TGTGCCAGCAGTTCCTATAGCAATCAGCCCCAGCATTTT. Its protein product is CASSSYSNQPQHF. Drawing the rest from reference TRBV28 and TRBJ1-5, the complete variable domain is DVKVTQSSRYLVKRTGEKVFLECVQDMDHENMFWYRQDPGLGLRLIYFSYDVKMKEKGDIPEGYSVSREKKERFSLILESASTNQTSMYLCASSSYSNQPQHFGDGTRLSIL.